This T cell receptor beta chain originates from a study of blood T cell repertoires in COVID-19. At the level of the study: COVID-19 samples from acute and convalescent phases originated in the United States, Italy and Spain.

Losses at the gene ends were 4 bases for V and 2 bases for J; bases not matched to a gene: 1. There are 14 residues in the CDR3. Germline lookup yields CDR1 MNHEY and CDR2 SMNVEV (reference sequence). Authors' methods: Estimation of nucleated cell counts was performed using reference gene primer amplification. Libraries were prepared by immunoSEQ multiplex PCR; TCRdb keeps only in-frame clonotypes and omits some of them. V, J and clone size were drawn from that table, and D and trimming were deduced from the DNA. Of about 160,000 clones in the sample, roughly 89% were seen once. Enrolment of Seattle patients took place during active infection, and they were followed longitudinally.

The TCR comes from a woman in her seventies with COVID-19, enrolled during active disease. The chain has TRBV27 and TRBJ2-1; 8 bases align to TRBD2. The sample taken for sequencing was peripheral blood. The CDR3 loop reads CASSWRGAYNEQFF. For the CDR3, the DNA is TGTGCCAGCAGTTGGCGGGGGGCCTACAATGAGCAGTTCTTC.